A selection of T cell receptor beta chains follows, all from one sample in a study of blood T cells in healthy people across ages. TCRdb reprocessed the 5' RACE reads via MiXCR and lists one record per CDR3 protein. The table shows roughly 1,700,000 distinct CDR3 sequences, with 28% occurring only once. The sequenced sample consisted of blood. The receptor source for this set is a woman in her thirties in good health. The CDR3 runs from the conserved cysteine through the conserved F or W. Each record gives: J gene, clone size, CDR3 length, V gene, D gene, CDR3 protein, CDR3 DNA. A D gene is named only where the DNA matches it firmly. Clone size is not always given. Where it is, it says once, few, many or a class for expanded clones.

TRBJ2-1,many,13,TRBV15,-,CATSRGGSMEKFF,TGTGCCACCAGCAGAGGAGGGTCAATGGAAAAGTTCTTC
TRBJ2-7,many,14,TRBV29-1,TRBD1,CSVKSRGRSNEQYF,TGCAGCGTCAAATCCAGGGGGCGCTCCAACGAGCAGTACTTC
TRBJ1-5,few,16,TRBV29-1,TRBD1,CSGAIETGIDNQPQHF,TGCAGCGGGGCAATCGAGACAGGGATCGACAATCAGCCCCAGCATTTT
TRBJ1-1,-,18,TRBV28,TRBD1,CASSFGRGQGMGNTEAFF,TGTGCCAGCAGTTTCGGCAGGGGGCAAGGTATGGGGAACACTGAAGCTTTCTTT
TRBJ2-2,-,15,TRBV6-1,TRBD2,CASRTGTSGTGELFF,TGTGCCAGCAGAACCGGGACTAGCGGCACCGGGGAGCTGTTTTTT
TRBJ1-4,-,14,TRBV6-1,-,CASSEIGTNEKLFF,TGTGCCAGCAGTGAAATAGGGACTAATGAAAAACTGTTTTTT
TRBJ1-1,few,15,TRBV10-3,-,CAISPRLEQGTEAFF,TGTGCCATCAGTCCGCGCCTAGAACAGGGCACTGAAGCTTTCTTT
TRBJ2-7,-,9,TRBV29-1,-,CGVGYEQYF,TGCGGCGTTGGGTATGAGCAGTACTTC
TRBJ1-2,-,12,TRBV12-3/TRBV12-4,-,CASSLTVHDYTF,TGTGCCAGCAGTCTGACAGTCCATGACTACACCTTC
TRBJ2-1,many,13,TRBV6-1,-,CASSEQEHNEQFF,TGTGCCAGCAGTGAACAGGAACACAATGAGCAGTTCTTC
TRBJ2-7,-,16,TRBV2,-,CASSESKLSAFYEQYF,TGTGCCAGCAGTGAGTCGAAACTAAGCGCCTTTTACGAGCAGTACTTC
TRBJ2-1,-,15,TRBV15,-,CATSRGGTEVYEQFF,TGTGCCACCAGCAGAGGGGGGACGGAAGTTTACGAGCAGTTCTTC
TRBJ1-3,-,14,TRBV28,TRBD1,CASSLDRDEDTIYF,TGTGCCAGCAGTCTCGACAGGGATGAAGACACCATATATTTT
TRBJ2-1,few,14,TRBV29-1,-,CSVLRERVDNEQFF,TGCAGCGTTTTGAGGGAGCGGGTGGACAATGAGCAGTTCTTC